One sample yielded the 9 T cell receptor beta chains listed below, sequenced in a study of PD-1 blockade in classical Hodgkin lymphoma. TCRdb keeps only in-frame clones here, not all; method: immunoSEQ multiplex PCR. The sample shows some 33,000 clones, 81% of them seen only once. Described time point: cycle 4 day 1 (C4D1), after more than 5 weeks of nivolumab. Every patient relapsed after autologous stem cell transplantation, and brentuximab vedotin exposure varied. Sequencing was performed on peripheral blood mononuclear cells (PBMCs), taken before the fourth cycle of nivolumab. The receptors here all came from a human donor with classical Hodgkin lymphoma.

V is TRBV21-1 and J is TRBJ1-6; TRBD1 is the table's D call, not checked against the DNA. TRBV21-1 is flagged as a pseudogene. The CDR3 loop spans 18 amino acids. CDR3 DNA sequence: TGTGCCAGCAGCAAAGTTCACAGGGGACTTACCTATAATTCACCCCTCCACTTT. Its protein is CASSKVHRGLTYNSPLHF.

The chain joins TRBV29-1 to TRBJ2-1; D not certain. CDR1 SQVTM and CDR2 ANQGSEA come from the germline V gene. This CDR3 is 12 amino acids long. V was pared by 4 bases and J by 8 bases, with 12 bases between. The CDR3 nucleotides are TGCAGCGTTGGGACCCAATGGGATGAGCAGTTCTTC. It encodes CSVGTQWDEQFF.

The rearrangement joins TRBV29-1 to TRBJ1-1; D is unclear. Deletions cut 4 bases from V and 0 bases from J, with 9 bases between. CDR1 is SQVTM and CDR2 is ANQGSEA in the germline V gene. The CDR3 is 13 amino acids. The chain's CDR3 is CSVGVRVNTEAFF. As DNA, the CDR3 is TGCAGCGTTGGCGTGAGGGTGAACACTGAAGCTTTCTTT.

CDR3 DNA: TGTGCCGCCAGTGGGGCAGGGGGCGTTTACGAGCAGTACTTC. Translated: CAASGAGGVYEQYF. The chain couples TRBV6-1 to TRBJ2-7; 8 nucleotides agree with TRBD1. This CDR3 is built from 14 residues. J was trimmed by 4 bases and V by 11 bases; bases with no gene match: 13. CDR1 and CDR2 from the germline V gene are MNHNS and SASEGT.

V usage is TRBV6-1 and J usage is TRBJ2-7; 13 nucleotides line up with TRBD2. CDR3 length: 16 amino acids. Germline values: CDR1 MNHNS, CDR2 SASEGT. Trimming at V came to 4 bases and at J to 7 bases, leaving 10 bases not matched to a gene. CDR3 sequence (DNA): TGTGCCAGCAGTGCCCTCGGGACTAGCGGGACGGGAGAGCAGTACTTC. Its translation is CASSALGTSGTGEQYF.

The chain uses TRBV5-6 and TRBJ2-5; D is unresolved. The germline V gene encodes CDR1 SGHDT and CDR2 YYEEEE. The CDR3 contains 17 residues. The V and J ends lost 0 bases and 4 bases respectively, with 19 bases between them. The CDR3 sequence is CASSLDQVIRKSETQYF. CDR3 bases: TGTGCCAGCAGCTTGGACCAGGTGATACGAAAGTCAGAGACCCAGTACTTC.

V usage is TRBV15 and J usage is TRBJ2-1, with a weak D call TRBD2 (5 bases). V was trimmed by 5 bases and J by 10 bases, leaving 12 bases between them. Looked up from germline, CDR1 is LNHNV and CDR2 is YYDKDF (reference sequence). This CDR3 has 12 amino acids. The CDR3: CATSLNGGEQFF. The CDR3 DNA is TGTGCCACCAGCCTTAACGGCGGGGAGCAGTTCTTC. The full variable domain, with the rest looked up from reference TRBV15 and TRBJ2-1, is DAMVIQNPRYQVTQFGKPVTLSCSQTLNHNVMYWYQQKSSQAPKLLFHYYDKDFNNEADTPDNFQSRRPNTSFCFLDIRSPGLGDTAMYLCATSLNGGEQFFGPGTRLTVL.

The V call is TRBV15, the J call TRBJ1-4; no definite D call. This CDR3 has 15 amino acids. With 4 bases removed from V and 3 bases from J, the gap between germline ends came to 12 bases. Germline CDR1 is LNHNV and CDR2 is YYDKDF (reference sequence). CDR3 coding DNA: TGTGCCACCAGCACGAACCTGGGCTCTAATGAAAAACTGTTTTTT. Encoded protein: CATSTNLGSNEKLFF.

This chain joins TRBV4-1 and TRBJ1-3, with no clear D. Trimming stripped 1 base from V and 0 bases from J, with 7 bases between. CDR1 is MGHRA and CDR2 is YSYEKL in the germline V gene. The CDR3 extends over 15 amino acids. CDR3 nucleotide sequence: TGCGCCAGCAGCCAAGGCCTTTTCTCTGGAAACACCATATATTTT. Translated, it gives CASSQGLFSGNTIYF.